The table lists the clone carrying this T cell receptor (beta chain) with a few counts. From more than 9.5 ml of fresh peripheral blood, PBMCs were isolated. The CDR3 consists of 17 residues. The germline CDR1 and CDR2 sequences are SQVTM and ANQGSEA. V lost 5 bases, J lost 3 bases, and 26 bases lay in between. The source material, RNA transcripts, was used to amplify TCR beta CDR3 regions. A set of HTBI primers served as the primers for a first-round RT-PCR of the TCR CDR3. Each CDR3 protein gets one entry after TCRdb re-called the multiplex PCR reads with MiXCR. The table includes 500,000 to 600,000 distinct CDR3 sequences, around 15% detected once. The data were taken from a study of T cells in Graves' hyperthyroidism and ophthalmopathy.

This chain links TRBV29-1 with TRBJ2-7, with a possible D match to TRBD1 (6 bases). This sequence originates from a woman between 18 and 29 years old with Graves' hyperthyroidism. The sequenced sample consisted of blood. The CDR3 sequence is CSVQTSTGRVPNYEQYF. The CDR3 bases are TGCAGCGTTCAGACATCCACAGGGAGAGTACCCAACTACGAGCAGTACTTC.